This is a list of T cell receptor beta chains from one sample in a study of identical twins. TCRdb redid the calling of the 5' RACE reads with MiXCR, one entry per CDR3 protein. The sample yields 450,000 or so distinct CDR3 sequences, 14% seen once. The same data also went into a second study, on yellow fever vaccine responses in identical twins.

The sample comprised CD4+ T cells sorted from blood. The receptors come from a woman aged 18-30 years in good health. CDR3s include the opening cysteine and the closing phenylalanine or tryptophan. Each record gives: D gene, V gene, clone size, J gene, CDR3 protein, CDR3 DNA. A D gene is named only where the DNA matches it firmly. Clone size is shown for a subset of rows, as once, few, many or a class of expanded clone.

NA	TRBV21-1	few	TRBJ2-3	CASSNGSTDTQYF	TGTGCCAGCAGCAACGGTAGCACAGATACGCAGTATTTT
NA	TRBV6-2/TRBV6-3	NA	TRBJ1-1	CASSPRDPGEAHGTEAFF	TGTGCCAGCAGCCCGAGGGACCCAGGGGAGGCACATGGCACTGAAGCTTTCTTT
TRBD2	TRBV24-1	few	TRBJ2-5	CATSDDGLAGGETQYF	TGTGCCACCAGTGACGACGGACTAGCGGGAGGAGAGACCCAGTACTTC
TRBD2	TRBV7-9	few	TRBJ2-3	CASSYSFPAGGADTQYF	TGTGCCAGCAGCTATAGTTTTCCAGCGGGAGGAGCAGATACGCAGTATTTT
TRBD2	TRBV6-1	NA	TRBJ2-7	CASRAGTSVSYEQYF	TGTGCCAGCAGAGCCGGGACTAGCGTTTCCTACGAGCAGTACTTC
NA	TRBV7-2	NA	TRBJ2-7	CASSLSPAGSSYEQYF	TGTGCCAGCAGCTTATCCCCAGCGGGTAGCTCCTACGAGCAGTACTTC
TRBD2	TRBV12-3/TRBV12-4	many	TRBJ2-1	CASSLTIGRYEQFF	TGTGCCAGCAGTTTAACTATCGGGAGGTATGAGCAGTTCTTC
TRBD2	TRBV7-2	NA	TRBJ2-7	CASSPRASGDLYEQYF	TGTGCCAGCAGTCCGCGGGCTAGCGGGGACCTCTACGAGCAGTACTTC
TRBD1	TRBV6-5	few	TRBJ2-7	CASRWTGLSEQYF	TGTGCCAGCCGTTGGACAGGGTTGAGCGAGCAGTACTTC
NA	TRBV7-2	NA	TRBJ1-5	CASGTYSNQPQHF	TGTGCCAGCGGGACCTATAGCAATCAGCCCCAGCATTTT
NA	TRBV12-3/TRBV12-4	few	TRBJ1-1	CASSFNGGGVAAFF	TGTGCCAGCAGTTTTAACGGCGGCGGGGTAGCGGCTTTCTTT
TRBD2	TRBV28	few	TRBJ2-5	CASSGGLAGLQETQYF	TGTGCCAGCAGTGGTGGACTAGCGGGCCTACAAGAGACCCAGTACTTC
TRBD2	TRBV7-9	NA	TRBJ2-7	CASSRAGGGGTYEQYF	TGTGCCAGCAGCCGCGCCGGAGGCGGGGGGACATACGAGCAGTACTTC
TRBD1	TRBV3-1	NA	TRBJ2-1	CASSQETGHAPDEQFF	TGTGCCAGCAGCCAAGAGACAGGGCATGCACCCGATGAGCAGTTCTTC